The rows below give T cell receptor beta chains drawn from one sample of a study of blood T cell repertoires in COVID-19. TCRdb's copy holds only in-frame clones and misses some; the assay was immunoSEQ multiplex PCR. The top ten hold more than 0.25% of the sample, which has hundreds of thousands of clones, about nine tenths seen once. Sequencing input: peripheral blood. The receptor source for this set is a woman between 18 and 29 years old with acute or convalescent COVID-19. Both conserved end residues are part of each CDR3. Each record gives: D gene, J gene, clone size, V gene, CDR3 protein, CDR3 DNA. D genes are given only for firm matches. The size of a clone is reported for some rows only, either as once, few or many, or as a class for expanded clones.

>TRBD1|TRBJ1-6|few|TRBV7-9
CASSSLTGGRDSPLHF
TGTGCCAGCAGCAGCTTAACAGGGGGCAGGGATTCACCCCTCCACTTT
>-|TRBJ1-1|few|TRBV5-1
CASSLILETNTEAFF
TGCGCCAGCAGCTTGATTCTAGAAACTAACACTGAAGCTTTCTTT
>-|TRBJ1-6|-|TRBV18
CASSPSPRENSPLHF
TGTGCCAGCTCACCCTCCCCGCGAGAAAATTCGCCCCTCCACTTT
>TRBD1|TRBJ1-1|-|TRBV4-1
CASSQEKGQANAEAFF
TGCGCCAGCAGCCAAGAAAAGGGACAGGCAAACGCTGAAGCTTTCTTT
>-|TRBJ2-1|-|TRBV14
CASSQEDGTWDYNEQFF
TGTGCCAGCAGCCAAGAAGACGGGACATGGGACTACAATGAGCAGTTCTTC
>TRBD1|TRBJ2-5|-|TRBV12-5
CASAQQGQGVGETQYF
TGTGCTAGTGCCCAACAGGGACAGGGTGTCGGAGAGACCCAGTACTTC
>-|TRBJ2-3|-|TRBV6-5
CASSRQTGNTDTQYF
TGTGCCAGCAGTCGCCAGACAGGAAATACAGATACGCAGTATTTT
>-|TRBJ2-3|-|TRBV7-3
CASSLIGGVEDTQYF
TGTGCCAGCAGCTTAATCGGGGGAGTGGAAGATACGCAGTATTTT
>-|TRBJ1-1|few|TRBV11-3
CASSLAPGAEAFF
TGTGCCAGCAGCTTAGCCCCGGGTGCTGAAGCTTTCTTT
>TRBD1|TRBJ1-2|few|TRBV29-1
CSASGQSNYGYTF
TGCAGCGCCTCGGGACAGAGCAACTATGGCTACACCTTC
>-|TRBJ1-1|-|TRBV6-1
CASSEVVGVVTEAFF
TGTGCCAGCAGTGAGGTTGTGGGAGTAGTTACTGAAGCTTTCTTT
>TRBD1|TRBJ1-4|-|TRBV27
CASSSQGVGEKLFF
TGTGCCAGCAGTTCTCAGGGGGTTGGGGAAAAACTGTTTTTT
>TRBD1|TRBJ1-2|-|TRBV9
CASSAGGYYGYTF
TGTGCCAGCAGCGCAGGGGGCTACTATGGCTACACCTTC
>TRBD1|TRBJ2-2|-|TRBV7-2
CASSPGTGYTEELFF
TGTGCCAGCAGCCCAGGGACAGGATATACCGAGGAGCTGTTTTTT
>-|TRBJ1-1|-|TRBV2
CASSEPGTGAFF
TGTGCCAGCAGTGAACCAGGGACTGGGGCTTTCTTT
>TRBD1|TRBJ1-2|-|TRBV5-5
CASSRTGANYGYTF
TGTGCCAGCAGTCGGACAGGAGCTAACTATGGCTACACCTTC
>-|TRBJ2-7|-|TRBV9
CASSHGGRYEQYF
TGTGCCAGCAGTCATGGCGGTAGGTACGAGCAGTACTTC
>TRBD1|TRBJ1-2|-|TRBV9
CASSVAGTANYGYTF
TGTGCCAGCAGCGTCGCTGGGACAGCTAACTATGGCTACACCTTC
>TRBD1|TRBJ2-1|-|TRBV5-1
CASSPDGTGYYNEQFF
TGCGCCAGCAGCCCGGACGGGACAGGGTACTACAATGAGCAGTTCTTC
>TRBD1|TRBJ1-2|-|TRBV12-5
CASGLDRTGGYAF
TGTGCTAGTGGCCTGGACAGGACTGGGGGGTACGCCTTC
>TRBD1|TRBJ2-3|-|TRBV9
CASSVATVTGGADTQYF
TGTGCCAGCAGCGTAGCTACCGTGACAGGGGGTGCAGATACGCAGTATTTT
>TRBD1|TRBJ2-3|once|TRBV3-1/TRBV3-2
CASSRLTLRQGESTDTQYF
TGTGCCAGCAGCCGCCTCACCCTCAGACAGGGCGAAAGCACAGATACGCAGTATTTT
>TRBD2|TRBJ2-2|-|TRBV4-3
CASSQRLAGNTGELFF
TGCGCCAGCAGCCAACGACTAGCGGGGAACACCGGGGAGCTGTTTTTT
>-|TRBJ2-3|-|TRBV5-1
CASGTTSTDTQYF
TGCGCCAGCGGGACAACTAGCACAGATACGCAGTATTTT
>-|TRBJ2-7|-|TRBV15
CATSGRFTYEQYF
TGTGCCACCAGCGGGCGTTTTACCTACGAGCAGTACTTC
>-|TRBJ1-2|-|TRBV11-2
CASRPTGVGNYGYTF
TGTGCCAGCAGGCCGACAGGAGTCGGTAACTATGGCTACACCTTC
>-|TRBJ1-1|-|TRBV6-2/TRBV6-3
CASSYRGGVRTEAFF
TGTGCCAGCAGTTACCGCGGAGGGGTGAGGACTGAAGCTTTCTTT
>-|TRBJ2-7|-|TRBV5-6
CASSLAGSLYEQYF
TGTGCCAGCAGCTTGGCTGGGAGTCTTTACGAGCAGTACTTC
>-|TRBJ2-7|-|TRBV5-1
CASSPGGGGTHEQYF
TGCGCCAGCAGCCCCGGTGGAGGGGGCACCCACGAGCAGTACTTC
>-|TRBJ2-2|-|TRBV9
CASSPYFTGELFF
TGTGCCAGCAGCCCCTACTTCACCGGGGAGCTGTTTTTT
>TRBD2|TRBJ2-3|-|TRBV2
CASERGGADTQYF
TGTGCCAGCGAGCGGGGCGGGGCAGATACGCAGTATTTT
>-|TRBJ2-7|-|TRBV28
CASSLTAAQGFEQYF
TGTGCCAGCAGTTTAACGGCGGCACAGGGCTTCGAGCAGTACTTC
>-|TRBJ1-3|-|TRBV12-3/TRBV12-4
CASSFLGDTIYF
TGTGCCAGCAGTTTTCTGGGCGACACCATATATTTT
>-|TRBJ1-2|-|TRBV25-1
CASSEGHTYGYTF
TGTGCCAGCAGTGAAGGACACACCTATGGCTACACCTTC
>-|TRBJ1-1|-|TRBV6-6
CASFLDEAFF
TGTGCCAGCTTTTTAGATGAAGCTTTCTTT
>-|TRBJ1-4|-|TRBV9
CASSPRASRGEKLFF
TGTGCCAGCAGCCCCCGGGCCTCTCGGGGGGAAAAACTGTTTTTT
>-|TRBJ1-5|few|TRBV21-1
CASSKSKDRGSQPQHF
TGTGCCAGCAGCAAAAGCAAGGACAGGGGATCTCAGCCCCAGCATTTT
>-|TRBJ1-4|-|TRBV5-1
CASSRDIPNEKLFF
TGCGCCAGCAGCCGGGATATTCCGAATGAAAAACTGTTTTTT
>TRBD1|TRBJ1-2|-|TRBV6-5
CASSVGTGDGYTF
TGTGCCAGCAGCGTCGGGACAGGGGATGGCTACACCTTC